The clone carrying this TCR beta chain was counted a few times. The germline V gene has CDR1 SNHLY and CDR2 FYNNEI. The V segment lost 6 bases and the J segment 6 bases; nucleotides outside the gene matches: 6. The CDR3 extends over 13 amino acids. The data belong to a study of T cells in Graves' hyperthyroidism and ophthalmopathy. TCR beta CDR3 regions were amplified from RNA. Initially, a first-round RT-PCR of the TCR CDR3 employed the HTBI primer set. TCRdb itself ran the multiplex PCR reads through MiXCR, one entry per CDR3 protein. Seen here are 370,000 or so distinct CDR3 sequences, roughly 25% observed once, and the top ten hold 70% to 75%. Exclusion followed for patients with uncontrolled infection, other autoimmune disease, pregnancy or lactation.

The origin of this receptor is a man aged 45-60 years with Graves' hyperthyroidism. Sequences were obtained from blood. The chain recombines TRBV2 with TRBJ2-5; 8 bases match TRBD1. Here the CDR3 DNA reads TGTGCCAGCAGATTGACAGGGGAGAAGACCCAGTACTTC. Translated, it gives CASRLTGEKTQYF.